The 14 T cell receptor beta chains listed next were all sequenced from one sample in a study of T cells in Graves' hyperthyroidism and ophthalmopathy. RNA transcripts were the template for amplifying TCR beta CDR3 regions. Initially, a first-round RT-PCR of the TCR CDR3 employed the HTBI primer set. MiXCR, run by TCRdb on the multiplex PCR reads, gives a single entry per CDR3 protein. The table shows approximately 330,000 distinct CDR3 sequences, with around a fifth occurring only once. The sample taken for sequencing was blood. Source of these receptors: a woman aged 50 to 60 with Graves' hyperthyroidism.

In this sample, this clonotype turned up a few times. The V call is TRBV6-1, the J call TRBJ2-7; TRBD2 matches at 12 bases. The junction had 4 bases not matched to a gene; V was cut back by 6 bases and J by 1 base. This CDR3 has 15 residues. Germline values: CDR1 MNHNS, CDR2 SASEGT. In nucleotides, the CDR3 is TGTGCCAGCAGAAAACTAGCGGGGGGTTCCTACGAGCAGTACTTC. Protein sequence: CASRKLAGGSYEQYF.

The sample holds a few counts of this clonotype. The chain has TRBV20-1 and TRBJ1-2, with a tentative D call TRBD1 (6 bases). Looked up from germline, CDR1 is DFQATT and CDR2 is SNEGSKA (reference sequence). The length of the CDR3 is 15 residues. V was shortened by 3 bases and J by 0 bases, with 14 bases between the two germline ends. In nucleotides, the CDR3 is TGCAGTGCTAGTCCAACAGGGAAGGCTAACTATGGCTACACCTTC. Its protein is CSASPTGKANYGYTF.

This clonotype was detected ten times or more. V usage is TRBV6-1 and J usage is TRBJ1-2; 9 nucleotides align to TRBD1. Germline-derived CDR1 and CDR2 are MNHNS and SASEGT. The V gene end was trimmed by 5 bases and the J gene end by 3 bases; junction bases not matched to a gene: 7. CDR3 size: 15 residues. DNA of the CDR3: TGTGCCAGCAGTCCCGTCCGGACAGGGGACTATGGCTACACCTTC. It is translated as CASSPVRTGDYGYTF.

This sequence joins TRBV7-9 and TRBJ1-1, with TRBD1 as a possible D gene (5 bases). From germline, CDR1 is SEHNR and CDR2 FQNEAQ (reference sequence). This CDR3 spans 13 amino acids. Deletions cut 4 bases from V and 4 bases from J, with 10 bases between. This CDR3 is CASSYPGLTEAFF. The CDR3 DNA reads TGTGCCAGCAGCTACCCGGGACTCACTGAAGCTTTCTTT.

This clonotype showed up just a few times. The CDR3 region has the DNA TGTGCCAGCAGTTACGGGACAGGGCAAGAGACCCAGTACTTC. Protein product: CASSYGTGQETQYF. The chain links TRBV6-5 to TRBJ2-5, with 9 positions matching TRBD1. CDR3 length: 14 amino acids. V shed 2 bases, J shed 2 bases, and the junction held 0 bases outside the gene matches. Germline assignment: CDR1 MNHEY and CDR2 SVGAGI.

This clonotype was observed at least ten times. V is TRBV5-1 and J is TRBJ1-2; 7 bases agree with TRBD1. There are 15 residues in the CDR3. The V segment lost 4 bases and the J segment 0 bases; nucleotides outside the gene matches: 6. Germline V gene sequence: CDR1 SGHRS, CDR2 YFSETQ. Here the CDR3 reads CASSIGTASNYGYTF. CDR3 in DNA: TGCGCCAGCAGCATAGGGACAGCTTCTAACTATGGCTACACCTTC.

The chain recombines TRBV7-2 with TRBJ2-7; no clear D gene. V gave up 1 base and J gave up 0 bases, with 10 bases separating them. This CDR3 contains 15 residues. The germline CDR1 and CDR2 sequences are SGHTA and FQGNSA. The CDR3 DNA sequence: TGTGCCAGCAGCTTAGAGGACGAAAACTCCTACGAGCAGTACTTC. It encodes CASSLEDENSYEQYF.

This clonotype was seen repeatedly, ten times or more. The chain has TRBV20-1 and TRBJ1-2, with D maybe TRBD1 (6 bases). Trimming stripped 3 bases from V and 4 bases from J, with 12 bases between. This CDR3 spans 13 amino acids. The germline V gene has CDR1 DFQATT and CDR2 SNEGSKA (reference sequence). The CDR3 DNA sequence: TGCAGTGCTAGGAAGGACAGCTCCTATGGCTACACCTTC. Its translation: CSARKDSSYGYTF.

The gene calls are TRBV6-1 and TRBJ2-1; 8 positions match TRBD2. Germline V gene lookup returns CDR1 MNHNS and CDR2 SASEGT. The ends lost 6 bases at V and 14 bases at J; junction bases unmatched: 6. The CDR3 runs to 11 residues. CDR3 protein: CASSPGLEEFF. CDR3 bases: TGTGCCAGCAGCCCGGGACTAGAGGAGTTCTTC.

As DNA, the CDR3 is TGTGCCATCAGCACAGGGTTGGGGGAAAAACTGTTTTTT. Encoded protein: CAISTGLGEKLFF. V is TRBV10-3 and J is TRBJ1-4; D might be TRBD1 (6 bases). Germline loops: CDR1 ENHRY, CDR2 SYGVKD. This CDR3 comprises 13 residues. V lost 6 bases, J lost 8 bases, and 13 bases lay in between.

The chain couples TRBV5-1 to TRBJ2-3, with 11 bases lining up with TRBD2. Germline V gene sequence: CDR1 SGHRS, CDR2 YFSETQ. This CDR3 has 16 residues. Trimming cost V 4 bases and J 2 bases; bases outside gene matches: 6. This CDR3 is CASSPSGGTYTDTQYF. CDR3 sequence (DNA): TGCGCCAGCAGCCCTAGCGGGGGGACGTACACAGATACGCAGTATTTT.

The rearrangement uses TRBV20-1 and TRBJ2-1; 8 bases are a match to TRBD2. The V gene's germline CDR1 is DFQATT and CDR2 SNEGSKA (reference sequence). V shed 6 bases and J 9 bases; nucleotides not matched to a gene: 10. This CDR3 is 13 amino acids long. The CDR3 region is CSAKTGTSIEQFF. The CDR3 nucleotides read TGCAGTGCAAAAACCGGGACTAGTATTGAGCAGTTCTTC.

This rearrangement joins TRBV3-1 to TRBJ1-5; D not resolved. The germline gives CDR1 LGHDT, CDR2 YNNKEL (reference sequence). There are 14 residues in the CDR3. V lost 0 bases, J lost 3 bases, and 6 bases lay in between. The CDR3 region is CASSQDINNQPQHF. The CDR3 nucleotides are TGTGCCAGCAGCCAAGATATTAACAATCAGCCCCAGCATTTT. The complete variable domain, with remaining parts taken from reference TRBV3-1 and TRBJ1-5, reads DTAVSQTPKYLVTQMGNDKSIKCEQNLGHDTMYWYKQDSKKFLKIMFSYNNKELIINETVPNRFSPKSPDKAHLNLHINSLELGDSAVYFCASSQDINNQPQHFGDGTRLSIL.

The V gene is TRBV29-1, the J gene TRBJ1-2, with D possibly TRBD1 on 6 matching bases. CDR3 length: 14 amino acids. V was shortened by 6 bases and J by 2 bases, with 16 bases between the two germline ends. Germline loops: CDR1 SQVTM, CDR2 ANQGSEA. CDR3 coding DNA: TGCAGCGTGGGCTCGGACAGTTCGAACTATGGCTACACCTTC. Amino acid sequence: CSVGSDSSNYGYTF.